This T cell receptor (beta chain) was identified during a study of CD8+ T cells in alopecia areata (dated by TCRdb to the late 2010s). About the investigation overall: The treated patients took part in an open-label pilot trial in which moderate-to-severe alopecia areata was treated with oral tofacitinib at 5 to 10 mg twice daily. To study T cell clonal expansion in alopecia areata, the researchers applied high-throughput TCRbeta sequencing to both the C3H/HeJ mouse model and human patients. TCRbeta CDR3 regions were amplified by immunoSEQ multiplex PCR using 35 Vbeta forward and 13 Jbeta reverse primers. RNA was obtained with the PAXgene miRNA kit for fixed scalp, the miRNeasy kit for PBMCs, and the RNeasy kit for mouse skin. Scalp clonality was compared among normal scalp (n=4), patchy alopecia areata scalp (n=8), and alopecia totalis/universalis scalp (n=8). Tofacitinib was given for 6 to 18 months, followed by 6 months of follow-up off drug to assess delayed response and recurrence. In humans, TCRbeta sequencing was performed on scalp tissue and on sorted CD4+ and CD8+ peripheral blood T cells from healthy controls and from patients with patchy or totalis/universalis alopecia areata. Tofacitinib-treated patients had biopsies at baseline and at 4 and 24 weeks of treatment, with a later scalp biopsy in several patients.

Libraries were constructed by the immunoSEQ multiplex PCR assay. RNA was extracted from all samples and reverse transcribed into cDNA as template for TCR sequencing. First-strand cDNA was synthesized using SuperScript III with a 2:1 mix of oligo-dT and random hexamers. A synthetic immune receptor repertoire was used to gauge amplification bias, and whatever bias remained was removed computationally. On the study's bioinformatics: Raw reads were preprocessed to remove errors, and CDR3 was defined by IMGT conventions from the conserved cysteine to phenylalanine. Clonality was computed by normalizing Shannon entropy by log2 of the number of productive unique TCRs and subtracting the result from 1. CD4 or CD8 identity of scalp clones was inferred by cross-referencing scalp TCRbeta sequences with sorted blood CD4 and CD8 repertoires. In its TCRdb copy, this immuneACCESS table keeps in-frame sequences only and misses some clones. Where compared with another copy, unresolved V genes explain less than half of these, and the others have no known cause. D and trimming come from the DNA, and the V and J calls and clone size come from that table. Recorded for this sample are 170,000 or so clones; 50% to 60% of them occurred a single time. The ten largest clones capture about 15% of the sample.

V sheds 2 bases and J sheds 3 bases, leaving 16 bases between their ends. The CDR3 goes from the cysteine to the phenylalanine over 16 residues. Of the read, only the CDR3 DNA is kept; its 48 bases are in frame from base 1. Reading the germline V gene gives CDR1 MNHEY and CDR2 SVGAGI. As for this clone: The target of this receptor is not known. Base-call qualities are not available, and no considerably larger clone is one nucleotide away.

The paper's findings and limits, for the study overall: Lesional scalp, especially in alopecia totalis/universalis, showed higher clonality and more expanded CD8+ clones than normal scalp, suggesting antigenic drive. TCR sequences shared between patients were less clear than in mice, possibly partly because of HLA diversity in the patient population. Unlike mouse skin, where gammadelta T cells dominate, normal human skin contains resident alphabeta T cells that get sequenced too, which complicates analysis of the scalp TCR repertoire.

What the time point label conveys for this sample: baseline before oral tofacitinib. From alopecia areata patients, peripheral blood was collected along with lesional scalp punch biopsies. PBMCs were separated by density centrifugation and stained for CD3, CD4 and CD8, after which CD4+ and CD8+ T cells were sorted on a FACSAria. The material sequenced was CD4+ T cells sorted from blood, taken at week 0. This clonotype was sampled from a human donor with alopecia areata. The rearrangement joined TRBV6-5 to TRBJ1-2, with the D segment identity uncertain. The CDR3 reads CASSYESGLSDYGYTF. The base sequence is TGTGCCAGCAGTTACGAATCCGGGTTATCTGACTATGGCTACACCTTC.